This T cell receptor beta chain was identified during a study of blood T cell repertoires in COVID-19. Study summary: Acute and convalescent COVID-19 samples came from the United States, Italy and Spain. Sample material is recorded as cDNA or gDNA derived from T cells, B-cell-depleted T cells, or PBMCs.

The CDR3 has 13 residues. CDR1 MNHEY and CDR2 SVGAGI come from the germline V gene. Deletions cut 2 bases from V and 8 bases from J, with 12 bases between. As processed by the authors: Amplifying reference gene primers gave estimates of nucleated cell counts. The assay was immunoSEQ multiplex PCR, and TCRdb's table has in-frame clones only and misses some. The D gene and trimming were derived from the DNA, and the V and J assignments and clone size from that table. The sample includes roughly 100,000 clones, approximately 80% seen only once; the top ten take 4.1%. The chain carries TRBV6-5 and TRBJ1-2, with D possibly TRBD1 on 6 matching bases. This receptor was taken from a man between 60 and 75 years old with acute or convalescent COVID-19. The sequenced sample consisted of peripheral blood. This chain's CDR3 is CASSYRQAGGYTF. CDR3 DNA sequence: TGTGCCAGCAGTTACAGACAGGCTGGCGGCTACACCTTC.